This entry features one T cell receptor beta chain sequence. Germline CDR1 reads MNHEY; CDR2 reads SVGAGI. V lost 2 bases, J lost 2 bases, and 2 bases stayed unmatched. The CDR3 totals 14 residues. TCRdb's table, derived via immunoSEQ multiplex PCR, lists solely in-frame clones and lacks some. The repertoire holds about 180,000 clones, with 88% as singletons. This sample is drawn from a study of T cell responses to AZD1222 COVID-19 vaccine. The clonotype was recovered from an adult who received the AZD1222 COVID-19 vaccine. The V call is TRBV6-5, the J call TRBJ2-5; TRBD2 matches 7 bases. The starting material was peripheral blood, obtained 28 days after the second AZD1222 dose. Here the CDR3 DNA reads TGTGCCAGCAGTTACGGGACTACTCAAGAGACCCAGTACTTC. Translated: CASSYGTTQETQYF.